The source of this T cell receptor (beta chain) is a study of blood T cell repertoires in COVID-19. Study context: Samples taken during acute and convalescent COVID-19 were collected in the United States, Italy and Spain. PBMCs, B-cell-depleted T cells, or T cells were the source of the cDNA or gDNA that made up the material.

From germline, CDR1 is SGHVS and CDR2 FQNEAQ. The length of the CDR3 is 14 residues. Deletions cut 1 base from V and 6 bases from J, with 13 bases between. Original processing notes: Cell counts per sample came from amplifying reference gene primers. Here immunoSEQ multiplex PCR was the method, and the copy in TCRdb shows in-frame clones only, minus some. The DNA was the basis for D and trimming; V, J and clone size are from that table. Here the sample spans about 210,000 clones, roughly four fifths being singletons. The chain uses TRBV7-8 and TRBJ2-7; no clear D gene. This TCR came from a woman aged 40-49 years with acute or convalescent COVID-19. Sample: peripheral blood. CDR3 DNA: TGTGCCAGCAGCTTAGTACAGCTCGGAATCGAGCAGTACTTC. This encodes CASSLVQLGIEQYF.